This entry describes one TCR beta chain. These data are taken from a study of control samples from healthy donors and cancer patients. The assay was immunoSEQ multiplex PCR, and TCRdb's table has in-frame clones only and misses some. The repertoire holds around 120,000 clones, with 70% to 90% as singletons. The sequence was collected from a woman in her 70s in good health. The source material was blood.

The CDR3, as DNA: TGTGCCACCAGTGATCCCCACCCTACAGCGAACACTGAAGCTTTCTTT. Amino acids: CATSDPHPTANTEAFF. The V call is TRBV24-1, the J call TRBJ1-1; D unresolved. CDR1 is KGHDR and CDR2 is SFDVKD in the germline V gene. The V and J ends lost 3 bases and 1 base respectively, with 14 bases between them. The length of the CDR3 is 16 residues.